This T cell receptor beta chain derives from a study of response to subunit inactivated influenza vaccine. General study findings and limits: Authors suggested each seasonal flu vaccination may recruit only limited numbers of new T cells.

V dropped 3 bases and J dropped 7 bases, with 12 bases sitting between them. CDR1 is DFQATT, CDR2 SNEGSKA, per germline (reference sequence). The CDR3 sequence is 13 residues long. TCRdb independently ran MiXCR on the RT-PCR reads; one entry per CDR3 protein. The sample has hundreds of thousands of distinct CDR3 sequences, about 25% seen once. Regarding this clonotype: As yet, its antigen is unknown.

The source is a man aged 50 to 59 who received an inactivated influenza vaccine. This chain links TRBV20-1 with TRBJ1-4, with TRBD1 as a possible D gene (6 bases). Material: CD4+ T cells sorted from PBMCs, obtained 5 days after vaccination. Here the CDR3 reads CSARRGSTEKLFF. Here the CDR3 DNA reads TGCAGTGCTAGGAGGGGGTCAACTGAAAAACTGTTTTTT.